This TCR beta chain came from a study of beta chain features in type 1 diabetes. Study-level background: Sorted cells examined across all samples numbered around 99,000,000. Whole-study results and caveats: Whether HLA type affects TCRB rearrangement stayed undetermined in the present work. Possible PCR preference for shorter templates applied equally to patients and controls.

Since all of the isolated RNA was reverse transcribed, expressed TCRB transcripts were what got sequenced. TCRdb's table, derived via immunoSEQ multiplex PCR, lists solely in-frame clones and lacks some. This sample has 400,000 to 600,000 clones; 30% occur once, and the top ten carry more than 0.055%. The germline gives CDR1 SGHRS, CDR2 YFSETQ. CDR3 length: 20 amino acids. With V trimmed by 1 base and J by 3 bases, 18 bases remained unmatched. Worth noting for this clone: Its antigen is not identified.

Central memory, naive, regulatory and stem cell-like memory CD4+ cells were sorted by CD45RO/CCR7/CD25/CD127/CD95/CD27. The V and J genes are TRBV5-1 and TRBJ2-1; 8 bases are a match to TRBD1. The clonotype comes from a man aged 18 to 35 in good health. Sequencing was done on a sample of naive CD4+ T cells from blood. CDR3 nucleotides: TGCGCCAGCAGCTTGCCGGTTGCAGTGATTGAGGGACAGGTCTACAATGAGCAGTTCTTC. As protein: CASSLPVAVIEGQVYNEQFF.